The 32 T cell receptor beta chains below all came from one sample that was sequenced in a study of blood T cell repertoires in COVID-19 (dated by TCRdb to 2020 to 2021). Libraries were constructed by the immunoSEQ multiplex PCR assay. TCRdb obtained this table from immuneACCESS and retained in-frame rearrangements with V and J assigned. These tables miss some clones; where compared with another copy, unresolved V genes account for less than half of the shortfall, and the remainder is unexplained. The sample records under 300,000 clones, roughly 80% of which are singletons. The top ten clones comprise approximately 3.2% of the sample. The sequencing sample was made of peripheral blood. Every receptor here comes from a woman in her late teens or twenties with acute or convalescent COVID-19.

The rearrangement joins TRBV7-2 to TRBJ1-2, with D unresolved. There are 12 residues in the CDR3. Germline V CDR1 and CDR2: SGHTA, FQGNSA. V was cut by 5 bases and J by 5 bases, with 9 bases left in between. CDR3 in DNA: TGTGCCAGCAGCACGCAGAGGTATGGCTACACCTTC. Protein: CASSTQRYGYTF.

The chain links TRBV4-3 to TRBJ1-5, with TRBD1 as a possible D gene (5 bases). Between the trimmed V and J ends, which lost 0 bases and 0 bases, there was a span of 6 bases. This CDR3 has 15 amino acids. Germline V lookup: CDR1 LGHNA, CDR2 YSLEER. The DNA for the CDR3 is TGCGCCAGCAGCCAAGAAGGACATAGCAATCAGCCCCAGCATTTT. The encoded protein is CASSQEGHSNQPQHF.

The gene calls are TRBV18 and TRBJ2-5, with 7 bases fitting TRBD1. The junction had 9 bases not matched to a gene; V was cut back by 3 bases and J by 2 bases. This CDR3 has 16 residues. CDR1 is KGHSH and CDR2 is LQKENI in the germline V gene. The CDR3 nucleotides are TGTGCCAGCTCACCGCTTCAGGGGGTGGGTCAAGAGACCCAGTACTTC. Translating gives CASSPLQGVGQETQYF.

This rearrangement joins TRBV28 to TRBJ2-1, with D perhaps TRBD2 (7 bases). Germline loops: CDR1 MDHEN, CDR2 SYDVKM. Trimming removed 8 bases at V and 9 bases at J, with 20 bases between. This CDR3 contains 14 residues. CDR3 coding DNA: TGTGCCAGCTCCTGGGGGCGGGAGTGGAGTGAGCAGTTCTTC. Translated: CASSWGREWSEQFF.

The rearrangement links TRBV7-9 to TRBJ1-5; D may be TRBD1 (6 bases). Germline V lookup: CDR1 SEHNR, CDR2 FQNEAQ (reference sequence). This CDR3 is built from 18 residues. Trimming shortened V by 4 bases and J by 3 bases, and 22 bases separated the two germline ends. CDR3 region: CASSSISREGDINQPQHF. As DNA, the CDR3 is TGTGCCAGCAGCTCAATTAGCCGGGAGGGGGACATCAATCAGCCCCAGCATTTT.

V usage is TRBV29-1 and J usage is TRBJ2-3; D perhaps matches TRBD2 (7 bases). Germline V gene lookup returns CDR1 SQVTM and CDR2 ANQGSEA. Trimming took off 0 bases at V and 4 bases at J, with 14 bases between the two ends. CDR3 length: 15 amino acids. The CDR3 bases are TGCAGCGTTGAAGATGCGGGGGCTCGTGCAGATACGCAGTATTTT. It translates to CSVEDAGARADTQYF.

On this clone itself: Other DNA variants within this sample encode the same CDR3. The chain employs TRBV11-2 and TRBJ2-5, with TRBD1 identical over 10 bases. The CDR3 loop spans 13 amino acids. V gave up 5 bases and J gave up 4 bases; unmatched junction bases: 1. Germline V gives CDR1 SGHAT, CDR2 FQNNGV. The CDR3 loop reads CASSRDRGETQYF. The CDR3 region has the DNA TGTGCCAGCAGCCGGGACAGGGGAGAGACCCAGTACTTC.

V usage is TRBV15 and J usage is TRBJ1-3; 9 nucleotides line up with TRBD1. CDR3 length equals 15 residues. V lost 6 bases to trimming and J lost 0 bases; unmatched junction nucleotides: 3. Germline V gene sequence: CDR1 LNHNV, CDR2 YYDKDF (reference sequence). The CDR3 loop is CATRTGQGSGNTIYF. CDR3 sequence (DNA): TGTGCCACCAGGACGGGACAGGGCTCTGGAAACACCATATATTTT.

This chain joins TRBV7-9 and TRBJ2-7; 9 nucleotides match TRBD1. This CDR3 region has 15 residues. The germline CDR1 and CDR2 sequences are SEHNR and FQNEAQ (reference sequence). V shed 6 bases, J shed 6 bases, and the junction held 12 bases outside the gene matches. This CDR3 reads CASREAGTGNSEQYF. The CDR3 DNA sequence: TGTGCCAGCAGGGAAGCTGGGACAGGGAACTCCGAGCAGTACTTC.

This chain's CDR3 is CASSSQGKVNTEAFF. CDR3 DNA sequence: TGTGCCAGCAGTTCACAGGGTAAGGTGAACACTGAAGCTTTCTTT. The genes are TRBV27 and TRBJ1-1; D might be TRBD1 (6 bases). The CDR3 covers 15 residues. Germline CDR1 reads MNHEY; CDR2 reads SMNVEV (reference sequence). Trimming pared 4 bases from V and 0 bases from J, leaving 12 bases between.

The chain carries TRBV28 and TRBJ1-6; 9 bases match TRBD1. The CDR3 covers 14 residues. Germline CDR1 and CDR2: MDHEN and SYDVKM. Trimming at V came to 7 bases and at J to 7 bases, leaving 5 bases not matched to a gene. The CDR3: CASTRTGVNSPLHF. The DNA for the CDR3 is TGTGCCAGCACCCGGACAGGGGTAAATTCACCCCTCCACTTT.

This clone came up once. This chain connects TRBV29-1 to TRBJ2-7; the D gene is possibly TRBD2 (7 bases). CDR1 is SQVTM, CDR2 ANQGSEA, per germline. The CDR3 is made up of 15 amino acids. Trimming took off 0 bases at V and 1 base at J, with 13 bases between the two ends. The CDR3 DNA sequence: TGCAGCGTTGAAGATCCCAGGGGACTATCCTACGAGCAGTACTTC. This sequence encodes CSVEDPRGLSYEQYF.

This chain uses TRBV6-2 or TRBV6-3 with TRBJ2-1; 7 positions match TRBD2. The CDR3 loop spans 17 amino acids. With 5 bases clipped from V and 3 bases from J, the junction kept 13 bases outside the gene matches. The germline CDR1 and CDR2 sequences are MNHEY and SVGEGT. The CDR3 here is CASSPLSPSGLYNEQFF. DNA for the CDR3: TGTGCCAGCAGTCCCCTTTCTCCTAGCGGACTCTACAATGAGCAGTTCTTC.

The chain combines TRBV6-2 or TRBV6-3 with TRBJ2-3; a possible D gene is TRBD2 (6 bases). This CDR3 has 14 amino acids. The germline V and J ends were trimmed by 5 bases and 6 bases, with 15 bases remaining between them. From germline, CDR1 is MNHEY and CDR2 SVGEGT. CDR3 protein: CASSVSGVVDTQYF. The CDR3 DNA reads as TGTGCCAGCAGTGTGTCGGGAGTAGTTGATACGCAGTATTTT.

The rearrangement links TRBV14 to TRBJ1-4; maybe TRBD1 (5 bases). The CDR3 covers 15 residues. The V gene lost 4 bases and the J gene lost 7 bases, with 16 bases spanning the gap. Germline loops: CDR1 SGHDN, CDR2 FVKESK. CDR3 in amino acids: CASSRYRSGGEKLFF. As DNA, the CDR3 is TGTGCCAGCAGCCGCTACAGGTCGGGAGGTGAAAAACTGTTTTTT.

Only a few counts were recorded for this clone. V and J are TRBV10-3 and TRBJ1-2, with 10 bases identical to TRBD1. J was trimmed by 1 base and V by 9 bases; bases with no gene match: 8. This CDR3 contains 15 residues. Germline lookup yields CDR1 ENHRY and CDR2 SYGVKD. The DNA of the CDR3 is TGTGCCATGGCGACAGGGGGCGGGAGTAACTATGGCTACACCTTC. Amino acids: CAMATGGGSNYGYTF.

This chain connects TRBV4-2 to TRBJ2-7; possible D gene TRBD1, 5 bases. V lost 1 base, J lost 2 bases, and 12 bases lay in between. Germline CDR1 is LGHNA and CDR2 is YNFKEQ. CDR3 length: 15 residues. The CDR3 spells CASSQGILGPYEQYF. CDR3 in DNA: TGTGCCAGCAGCCAAGGGATTTTGGGGCCCTACGAGCAGTACTTC.

The V gene is TRBV24-1, the J gene TRBJ2-2; 10 nucleotides agree with TRBD2. CDR3 length equals 16 residues. CDR1 KGHDR and CDR2 SFDVKD come from the germline V gene. The ends lost 3 bases at V and 6 bases at J; junction bases unmatched: 6. CDR3 in amino acids: CATSDISGRASGELFF. CDR3 nucleotide sequence: TGTGCCACCAGTGATATCAGCGGGAGGGCCTCCGGGGAGCTGTTTTTT.

This chain uses TRBV5-1 with TRBJ2-1, with 7 bases identical to TRBD2. The germline CDR1 and CDR2 sequences are SGHRS and YFSETQ. There are 16 residues in the CDR3. The trim removed 2 bases at V and 6 bases at J, leaving 11 bases unmatched. CDR3 in amino acids: CASSFMGGGPGNEQFF. The CDR3 DNA reads TGCGCCAGCAGCTTCATGGGGGGAGGGCCGGGCAATGAGCAGTTCTTC.

This chain joins TRBV27 and TRBJ2-1; weak D call: TRBD2 (5 bases). CDR1 MNHEY and CDR2 SMNVEV come from the germline V gene (reference sequence). The CDR3 has 15 residues. The ends were cut back, 6 bases at V and 0 bases at J, with 12 bases in the middle. CDR3 sequence reads: CASSTRPLSYNEQFF. The CDR3 DNA follows: TGTGCCAGCAGCACTAGACCGCTCTCCTACAATGAGCAGTTCTTC.

The chain combines TRBV7-3 with TRBJ1-5; no clear D gene. Trimming cost V 1 base and J 3 bases, with 10 bases left between them. CDR3 length: 15 amino acids. Per the germline V gene, CDR1 is SGHTA and CDR2 is FQGTGA. The CDR3: CASSLNRVLNQPQHF. The CDR3 DNA reads TGTGCCAGCAGCTTAAATCGGGTCCTCAATCAGCCCCAGCATTTT. Full variable domain (outside the CDR3, taken from reference TRBV7-3 and TRBJ1-5): GAGVSQTPSNKVTEKGKYVELRCDPISGHTALYWYRQSLGQGPEFLIYFQGTGAADDSGLPNDRFFAVRPEGSVSTLKIQRTERGDSAVYLCASSLNRVLNQPQHFGDGTRLSIL.

At least ten counts were recorded for this clone. The gene calls are TRBV19 and TRBJ1-2; 7 bases fit TRBD1. Germline CDR1 is LNHDA and CDR2 is SQIVND (reference sequence). The V gene end was trimmed by 3 bases and the J gene end by 8 bases; junction bases not matched to a gene: 18. This CDR3 region has 17 residues. The CDR3 region has the DNA TGTGCCAGTAGTATCCCCCTGGAGTGGAGGGGGCGCGTAGGCTACACCTTC. Residues: CASSIPLEWRGRVGYTF.

This chain links TRBV3-1 (or the pseudogene TRBV3-2) with TRBJ2-3, with TRBD2 matching over 9 bases. V lost 4 bases, J lost 4 bases, and 6 bases stayed unmatched. Per germline, CDR1 LGHDT and CDR2 YNNKEL (reference sequence). The CDR3 spans 15 residues. In DNA, the CDR3 is TGTGCCAGCAGCCGCAGTGGCGGGAGGGCAGATACGCAGTATTTT. Translated: CASSRSGGRADTQYF.

This chain joins TRBV19 and TRBJ1-2; D might be TRBD1 (6 bases). Looked up from germline, CDR1 is LNHDA and CDR2 is SQIVND (reference sequence). V lost 10 bases and J 7 bases, leaving 19 bases between the germline ends. The CDR3 has 13 amino acids. CDR3 DNA: TGTGCCACAAGACCTCAGGGGTCCGGTGGCTACACCTTC. Translation: CATRPQGSGGYTF.

This chain links TRBV15 with TRBJ2-1; D is possibly TRBD2 (5 bases). Trimming took off 3 bases at V and 8 bases at J, with 11 bases between the two ends. Germline-derived CDR1 and CDR2 are LNHNV and YYDKDF (reference sequence). This CDR3 has 13 residues. CDR3 sequence reads: CATSREVRDEQFF. CDR3 sequence (DNA): TGTGCCACCAGCAGGGAGGTTAGAGATGAGCAGTTCTTC.

The V gene is TRBV9, the J gene TRBJ2-7; 14 positions agree with TRBD2. The CDR3 runs 17 residues. V gave up 0 bases and J gave up 6 bases; unmatched junction bases: 8. The germline V gene has CDR1 SGDLS and CDR2 YYNGEE. The chain's CDR3 is CASSVGHRLAGGAEQYF. The CDR3 nucleotides read TGTGCCAGCAGCGTAGGCCATCGACTAGCGGGAGGGGCCGAGCAGTACTTC.

The CDR3 sequence: CASSHNPSGARRGEQFF. As DNA, the CDR3 is TGTGCCAGCAGCCATAACCCATCGGGCGCTAGGCGGGGTGAGCAGTTCTTC. This sequence joins TRBV3-1 (or the pseudogene TRBV3-2) and TRBJ2-1; D is perhaps TRBD2 (6 bases). V was trimmed by 3 bases and J by 9 bases, leaving 24 bases between them. This CDR3 region has 17 residues. Germline V CDR1 and CDR2: LGHDT, YNNKEL (reference sequence).

This clone was found a few times. The chain has TRBV30 and TRBJ1-2; TRBD1 matches at 9 bases. This CDR3 region has 13 residues. J was trimmed by 7 bases and V by 0 bases; bases with no gene match: 3. Germline V lookup: CDR1 GTSNPN, CDR2 SVGIG (reference sequence). The CDR3 here is CAWSVGTGRGYTF. The CDR3 DNA sequence: TGTGCCTGGAGTGTAGGGACAGGGCGTGGCTACACCTTC.

In this sample, this clone turned up once. The CDR3 loop reads CASSLATSGRAYEQYF. CDR3 nucleotide sequence: TGTGCCAGCAGCTTAGCCACTAGCGGGAGGGCCTACGAGCAGTACTTC. V and J are TRBV7-6 and TRBJ2-7, with 13 bases that match TRBD2. Per the germline V gene, CDR1 is SGHVS and CDR2 is FNYEAQ. The CDR3 extends over 16 amino acids. Trimming cost V 0 bases and J 2 bases; bases outside gene matches: 1. Looking up the rest from reference TRBV7-6 and TRBJ2-7 gives the full variable domain: GAGVSQSPRYKVTKRGQDVALRCDPISGHVSLYWYRQALGQGPEFLTYFNYEAQQDKSGLPNDRFSAERPEGSISTLTIQRTEQRDSAMYRCASSLATSGRAYEQYFGPGTRLTVT.

The chain combines TRBV6-4 with TRBJ2-3; D might be TRBD1 (6 bases). This CDR3 spans 13 amino acids. Germline V gene sequence: CDR1 MRHNA, CDR2 SNTAGT. Deletions cut 6 bases from V and 5 bases from J, with 12 bases between. The CDR3 loop reads CASSRGEEDTQYF. Written as DNA, the CDR3 is TGTGCCAGCAGCAGGGGTGAGGAAGATACGCAGTATTTT.

The chain recombines TRBV20-1 with TRBJ2-5, with D unresolved. Germline CDR1 is DFQATT and CDR2 is SNEGSKA (reference sequence). Trimming took 3 bases from V and 3 from J, leaving 11 bases between them. CDR3 size: 13 residues. The CDR3 protein is CSASGGLEETQYF. The CDR3 DNA reads as TGCAGTGCTAGTGGCGGATTGGAAGAGACCCAGTACTTC.

V usage is TRBV3-1 (or the pseudogene TRBV3-2) and J usage is TRBJ1-1; D is unresolved. CDR1 is LGHDT and CDR2 is YNNKEL in the germline V gene (reference sequence). There are 15 residues in the CDR3. The ends were cut back, 2 bases at V and 5 bases at J, with 15 bases in the middle. This chain's CDR3 is CASSQQRSLATEAFF. The CDR3 region has the DNA TGTGCCAGCAGCCAACAACGGAGTCTTGCGACTGAAGCTTTCTTT.